Listed below are T cell receptor beta chains from one sample, sequenced in a study of technical replicates of blood from several donors. Generated by immunoSEQ multiplex PCR, the TCRdb table keeps only in-frame clones and is missing some. The sample holds approximately 13,000 clones, 83% seen once. The material sequenced was PBMCs. The receptors derive from a human donor in good health. CDR3s include the opening cysteine and the closing phenylalanine or tryptophan. D genes are given only for firm matches.

TRBD1 TRBJ1-1 TRBV5-1 CATTGGAGTEAFF TGCGCCACTACAGGGGGCGCCGGCACTGAAGCTTTCTTT
TRBD1 TRBJ1-1 TRBV27 CASRLDRGDYGTEAFF TGTGCCAGCAGACTGGACAGGGGGGATTACGGCACTGAAGCTTTCTTT
NA TRBJ2-2 TRBV14 CASSSLAGGLLFF TGTGCCAGCAGCTCCCTAGCTGGCGGTTTACTGTTTTTT
TRBD2 TRBJ2-3 TRBV11-3 CASSLSGTSLTDTQYF TGTGCCAGCAGCTTATCCGGGACTAGCCTAACAGATACGCAGTATTTT
NA TRBJ2-1 TRBV5-4 CASSPPEGLEQFF TGTGCCAGCAGCCCCCCAGAGGGACTTGAGCAGTTCTTC
TRBD2 TRBJ2-7 TRBV20-1 CSAWGTAGEYF TGCAGTGCTTGGGGGACCGCGGGGGAGTACTTC
TRBD1 TRBJ1-3 TRBV18 CASSPRTGRASGNTIYF TGTGCCAGCTCCCCTCGGACAGGGCGAGCCTCTGGAAACACCATATATTTT
NA TRBJ2-2 TRBV28 CASITGQNTGELFF TGTGCCAGCATTACGGGTCAGAACACCGGGGAGCTGTTTTTT
NA TRBJ2-2 TRBV10-3 CAISELKGPNTGELFF TGTGCCATCAGTGAGTTGAAGGGGCCGAACACCGGGGAGCTGTTTTTT
TRBD1 TRBJ2-1 TRBV9 CASSVGQGAGDEQFF TGTGCCAGCAGCGTAGGACAGGGGGCTGGCGATGAGCAGTTCTTC
NA TRBJ2-1 TRBV15 CATSRDRNEQFF TGTGCCACCAGCAGAGACCGTAATGAGCAGTTCTTC
NA TRBJ2-3 TRBV27 CASSPRASTDTQYF TGTGCCAGCAGTCCGCGGGCCAGCACAGATACGCAGTATTTT
TRBD2 TRBJ2-1 TRBV27 CASSPASGSYNEQFF TGTGCCAGCAGTCCAGCTAGCGGTTCCTACAATGAGCAGTTCTTC